The source of this T cell receptor beta chain is a study of vaccination and CD4 T cells after COVID-19. Looking at the study overall: For each participant, vaccination comprised two doses of either the BNT162b2 or the mRNA-1273 vaccine.

Study conclusions and caveats: Convalescent patients' vaccine-specific clones were spike mono-reactive in 304 of 307 cases.

This clonotype was detected only a few times. Its target is unknown. Treatment defined: approximately 9-day PBMC culture with coronavirus spike peptide pools or control peptides (ViraFEST assay). Using peptide pools, antigen-specific T cells were expanded in ViraFEST before TCRs were sequenced. The germline V gene has CDR1 DFQATT and CDR2 SNEGSKA (reference sequence). The CDR3 is 15 amino acids. The V end lost 5 bases, the J end lost 1 base, and 15 bases lay between the germline ends. Sequencing of cultured CD4+ T cell DNA used the Oncomine TCR Beta short-read assay. One entry per CDR3 protein results from TCRdb running MiXCR on the PCR reads. The data hold 6,000 to 9,000 distinct CDR3 sequences, with 25% observed a single time.

This clonotype was obtained from a human donor who had recovered from COVID-19. The sample here was CD4+ T cells from blood, cultured in vitro, taken after SARS-CoV-2 vaccination. The chain links TRBV20-1 to TRBJ1-5; tentative D call: TRBD1 (5 bases). The CDR3 region has the DNA TGCAGTGCTTTTTCGGGACGCGCAAGCAATCAGCCCCAGCATTTT. Amino acids: CSAFSGRASNQPQHF.